The clone carrying this T cell receptor (beta chain) was counted only a few times. The time point here: sample taken at primary tumor resection. Frozen PBMC, nontumor lung or tumor provided whole RNA, which was sequenced unsorted. The donors were 72 patients with non-small cell lung cancer that was early-stage and untreated. TCRdb re-called the 5' RACE reads with MiXCR, one entry per CDR3 protein. Altogether about 82,000 distinct CDR3 sequences are present, around 12% being singletons, with the ten largest covering 3.5% to 5.5%. The entry originates in a study of spatial heterogeneity in lung cancer. Study-wide background: Fewer alpha-chain than beta-chain sequences were consistently detected. Raw reads showed each unique TCR and UMI combination turning up more than ten times on average.

CDR3 length: 13 amino acids. Trimming took 8 bases from V and 6 from J; bases not matched to a gene: 1. The V gene's germline CDR1 is MNHNY and CDR2 SVGAGI (reference sequence). The chain employs TRBV6-6 and TRBJ2-1; 13 nucleotides align to TRBD2. The specimen was PBMCs, collected at surgery. The sequence came from a male donor with early-stage non-small cell lung cancer. The CDR3 DNA reads as TGTGCCAGCGGACTAGCGGGGGCCAATGAGCAGTTCTTC. Translating it yields CASGLAGANEQFF.